Listed below are T cell receptor beta chains from one sample, sequenced in a study of T cell changes during pregnancy in multiple sclerosis. The protocol was immunoSEQ multiplex PCR, while the TCRdb copy is restricted to in-frame clones and leaves out a portion. The sample contains about 17,000 clones, around 86% of which appear only once. This specimen was CD8+ T cells from peripheral blood mononuclear cells, taken in the third trimester of pregnancy. All receptors come from a female donor in good health, enrolled as a control in a pregnancy study. CDR3s include the opening cysteine and the closing phenylalanine or tryptophan. The order of the fields is J gene, V gene, clone size, D gene, CDR3 DNA, CDR3 protein. The D gene is left open where the match is weak. Size tells how often a clone was seen (once, few, many) or the class of an expanded clone, and some rows leave it out.

TRBJ2-5 TRBV6-5 - - TGTGCCAGCAGTTACCCTTACCCAAGACATCCACAGACCCAGTACTTC CASSYPYPRHPQTQYF
TRBJ2-7 TRBV28 - - TGTGCCAGCAGCCTGGACGACGGGGTGTACGAGCAGTACTTC CASSLDDGVYEQYF
TRBJ2-5 TRBV23-1 - TRBD2 TGCGCCAGCAGTCTCCGTTCGACAGGTCGGACTAGCGGGGGCCAAGAGACCCAGTACTTC CASSLRSTGRTSGGQETQYF
TRBJ2-7 TRBV7-2 - - TGTGCCAGCAGCTTATTCGGGACTCAGGCGATTGGAGGCTACGAGCAGTACTTC CASSLFGTQAIGGYEQYF
TRBJ2-2 TRBV9 - - TGTGCCAGCAGCGCCGGCCCGGGGACCGGGGAGCTGTTTTTT CASSAGPGTGELFF
TRBJ2-3 TRBV7-9 medium-sized TRBD2 TGTGCCAGCAGCTTAGTGGCGGGAGGGACAGATACGCAGTATTTT CASSLVAGGTDTQYF
TRBJ2-1 TRBV7-3 - TRBD2 TGTGCCAGCAGCTCGACTAGCGGGACCACAAATGAGCAGTTCTTC CASSSTSGTTNEQFF
TRBJ1-5 TRBV4-1 - - TGCGCCAGCAGCCAAGAGTGGGAGGCAGGAGGACAGCCCCAGCATTTT CASSQEWEAGGQPQHF
TRBJ2-1 TRBV5-3 once TRBD2 TGTGCCAGAAGCTTAGAGGTCCGGACTAGCGCTCATGAGCAGTTCTTC CARSLEVRTSAHEQFF
TRBJ1-5 TRBV27 medium-sized TRBD1 TGTGCCAGCAGTTTCTCCGGGACAGCGAACCAGCCCCAGCATTTT CASSFSGTANQPQHF
TRBJ1-1 TRBV7-9 - - TGTGCCAGCAGCCACATCGGGCCCAAAAAGGGGGACACTGAAGCTTTCTTT CASSHIGPKKGDTEAFF
TRBJ2-5 TRBV7-9 - TRBD1 TGTGCCAGCAGCCTGACAGGGGGCAAAGAGACCCAGTACTTC CASSLTGGKETQYF
TRBJ2-3 TRBV5-6 - TRBD2 TGTGCCAGCAGCCCGCCAGGGACTAGCGGAGACCTTCCAGATACGCAGTATTTT CASSPPGTSGDLPDTQYF
TRBJ2-1 TRBV2 - TRBD2 TGTGCCAGCAGGGGACTAGCGCCCGGCCCTGGGGGGAATGAGCAGTTCTTC CASRGLAPGPGGNEQFF
TRBJ1-1 TRBV7-9 - - TGTGCCAGCAAGGTCGAGGGAAGGAGCACTGAAGCTTTCTTT CASKVEGRSTEAFF
TRBJ2-5 TRBV27 - TRBD1 TGTGCCAGCAGGGGACAGTCCGAATACTTC CASRGQSEYF
TRBJ2-1 TRBV28 - - TGTGCCAGCAGTTCCGAACAGGGGGGGGCCTACAATGAGCAGTTCTTC CASSSEQGGAYNEQFF
TRBJ1-2 TRBV4-1 - TRBD1 TGCGCCAGCAGCCCCGGACAGGGTATTAACTATGGCTACACCTTC CASSPGQGINYGYTF
TRBJ1-2 TRBV5-6 - - TGTGCCAGCAGCTTGGCAGGGGCGTCTGGCTACACCTTC CASSLAGASGYTF
TRBJ2-7 TRBV27 - - TGTGCCAGCAGTGCAGACTCCTACGAGCAGTACTTC CASSADSYEQYF
TRBJ2-1 TRBV28 - TRBD2 TGTGCCAGTGTGCCAGGACTCGCTAGCGGCAATGAGCAGTTCTTC CASVPGLASGNEQFF
TRBJ1-5 TRBV5-8 - - TGTGCCAGCAGCTTAGATGGGGAGGAGCCCCAGCATTTT CASSLDGEEPQHF
TRBJ2-5 TRBV5-1 - - TGCGCCAGCAGCTTAACCGGGACTCCGCAAGAGACCCAGTACTTC CASSLTGTPQETQYF
TRBJ1-1 TRBV4-1 - - TGCGCCAGCAGCCCCCTGACACGGCGGAACACTGAAGCTTTCTTT CASSPLTRRNTEAFF
TRBJ2-1 TRBV27 - - TGTGCCAGCAGTGAACCCCCTTGGAGCGGGTCGGATGAGCAGTTCTTC CASSEPPWSGSDEQFF
TRBJ2-7 TRBV19 - - TGTGCCAGTAGTATGGCACCCCGACCGGGCTACGAGCAGTACTTC CASSMAPRPGYEQYF
TRBJ2-7 TRBV11-2 - - TGTGCCAGCAGCTTAGATGCGTTTGGTATGCTCGGGCAGTACTTC CASSLDAFGMLGQYF
TRBJ2-7 TRBV2 - - TGTGCCAGCAGTGAGACAGACGAGCAGTACTTC CASSETDEQYF
TRBJ1-1 TRBV28 once - TGTGCCACCATAAATACCGCGGAGAACACTGAAGCTTTCTTT CATINTAENTEAFF
TRBJ2-1 TRBV7-2 - TRBD2 TGTGCCAGCCCTCCTGGGACTAGCTCCTACAATGAGCAGTTCTTC CASPPGTSSYNEQFF
TRBJ1-1 TRBV4-1 once - TGCGCCAGCAGCCCGTCAGGGCAACCTCTGAACACTGAAGCTTTCTTT CASSPSGQPLNTEAFF
TRBJ1-3 TRBV19 - - TGTGCCAGTAGTATGGGCCAGTTCTCTGGAAACACCATATATTTT CASSMGQFSGNTIYF
TRBJ2-7 TRBV19 - TRBD1 TGTGCCAGTAGCAGGACAGGACCCTCCGAGCAGTACTTC CASSRTGPSEQYF
TRBJ1-3 TRBV27 - - TGTGCCAGCAGTCCCCTTCGCCAGGGTTCAGGAAACACCATATATTTT CASSPLRQGSGNTIYF
TRBJ1-2 TRBV7-9 - - TGTGCCAGCAGCTTAGGTACTAGGACCATCTATGGCTACACCTTC CASSLGTRTIYGYTF